This T cell receptor beta chain was captured in a study of shared clonotypes between healthy human individuals (dated by TCRdb to the early 2020s). Concerning the study at large: The cohort comprised a couple of women and a few men aged 18 to 49 years. Blood TCR repertoires of roughly five healthy adults were deeply sequenced to estimate repertoire size and the extent of clonotype sharing between individuals. Leukapheresis yielded between about 0.94 and 9.5 billion PBMCs per donor. To increase sequencing depth and limit assay-specific biases, different laboratories used diverse techniques to prepare libraries and sequence TCR repertoires. General findings and caveats noted by the study authors: Sampling was restricted to blood, and TCR repertoires in tissue are likely to differ from TCR repertoires in blood. Pairwise subsampling indicated that sequencing depth was expected to affect the degree of clonotype sharing among donors. Because the study included a small number of donors, the genetic and exposure-history diversity represented was limited.

Using the deep immunoSEQ assay, TCR CDR3 regions were amplified from genomic DNA by multiplex PCR. Genomic DNA extracted from each cell subset was distributed evenly over all wells of several immunoSEQ 96-well plates, and each plate served as one replicate. Each replicate PCR for unsorted PBMC received 300 to 350 ng genomic DNA, equal to 25,000 to 30,000 T cell genomes. Ten immunoSEQ deep assay plates were used to sequence unsorted PBMC genomic DNA. Purified libraries were measured with a Qubit 3.0 fluorometer, size-checked on a Bioanalyzer 2100, and measured again with the KAPA Library Quantification kit. A separate single-read 150-cycle Illumina NextSeq 550 flow cell was used to sequence each immunoSEQ 96-well plate. The authors processed their data as follows. Because the immunoSEQ output held only junctional sequences and lacked quality scores, the filtering could not match the filtering applied to full-length reads. Sequences were annotated with PyIR, a Python wrapper for IgBLAST v1.9, and V/J genes and CDR3 were assigned using IMGT germline references. Reads were filtered out if the reads had weak V/J assignments (E-value above 1e-6), no CDR3, stop codons, out-of-frame junctions, or ambiguous translated residues. V3J clonotypes were defined as sequences sharing the same inferred V gene, J gene, and CDR3 amino acid sequence. The percentage overlap between two repertoires was calculated by dividing the number of shared unique clonotypes by the size of the smaller repertoire. RTK rarefaction, the Chao1 estimator, and Recon v2.1 estimates of unobserved clonotypes were used to assess repertoire richness. Drawn from immuneACCESS, this table holds only the in-frame rearrangements with V and J called that TCRdb kept. Clones are partly lost; checked studies trace under half to an unresolved V gene and leave the rest unexplained. V and J calls and clone size come straight from that table; D and trimming were deduced from the DNA. For this sample the table gives about 490,000 clones, of which around 80% were detected only once. Clones ranked in the top ten supply around 12% of the sample.

The donors were healthy, HIV-negative adults who had no recently reported acute infections or vaccinations. Only Caucasian adults living in Nashville, Tennessee, USA were represented among the donors. For unsorted samples, roughly 81 million PBMCs were counted and genomic DNA was extracted with the QIAamp DNA Blood Mini kit. After blood collection by leukapheresis, PBMCs were isolated using Ficoll-Histopaque density gradient centrifugation and then cryopreserved in the vapor phase of liquid nitrogen. A remark on this clone: Its antigen is unknown. Base qualities are not provided; no much larger clone lies one nucleotide away.

Trimming leaves V shorter by 3 bases and J shorter by 1 base, with the junction holding 6 bases beyond the gene matches. The germline V gene gives CDR1 as SGHTA and CDR2 as FQGNSA. Taken from cysteine to phenylalanine, the CDR3 has 15 residues. The retained sequence is limited to the CDR3, 45 bases, with the frame set at the first base. Sequenced sample: PBMCs. The chain uses TRBV7-2 and TRBJ2-7; 7 middle bases align to TRBD2. This TCR was sampled from a woman aged 40 to 50 in good health. Some clones in this sample may be carry-over from other donors' samples. Here is the DNA: TGTGCCAGCAGCTTTTCCAGCGGGGAGTCCTACGAGCAGTACTTC. This codes for CASSFSSGESYEQYF.